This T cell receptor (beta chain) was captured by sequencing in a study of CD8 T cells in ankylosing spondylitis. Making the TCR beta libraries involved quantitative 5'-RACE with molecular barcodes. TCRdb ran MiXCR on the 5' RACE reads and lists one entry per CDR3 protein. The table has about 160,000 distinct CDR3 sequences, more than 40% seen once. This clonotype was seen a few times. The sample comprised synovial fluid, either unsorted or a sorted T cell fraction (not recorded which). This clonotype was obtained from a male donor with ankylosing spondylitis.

The CDR3 sequence is CASSDLGLTYYEQYF. In DNA, the CDR3 is TGTGCCAGCAGTGATCTGGGACTAACCTACTACGAGCAGTACTTC. The chain couples TRBV25-1 to TRBJ2-7, with 7 bases that match TRBD2. This CDR3 has 15 residues. The germline CDR1 and CDR2 sequences are MGHDK and SYGVNS. V trimming: 3 bases; J trimming: 3 bases; junction bases outside the gene matches: 8.